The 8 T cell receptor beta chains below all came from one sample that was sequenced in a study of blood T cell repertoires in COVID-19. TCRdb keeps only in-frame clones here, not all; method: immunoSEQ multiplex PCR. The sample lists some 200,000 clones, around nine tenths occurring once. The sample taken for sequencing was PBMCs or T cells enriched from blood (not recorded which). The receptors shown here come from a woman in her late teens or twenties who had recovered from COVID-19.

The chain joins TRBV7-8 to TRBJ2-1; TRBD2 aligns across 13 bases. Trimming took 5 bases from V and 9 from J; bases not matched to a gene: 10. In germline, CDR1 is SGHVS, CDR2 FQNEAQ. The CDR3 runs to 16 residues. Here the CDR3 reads CASSREVLAGGGEQFF. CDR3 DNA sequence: TGTGCCAGCAGCAGGGAGGTACTAGCGGGAGGGGGTGAGCAGTTCTTC. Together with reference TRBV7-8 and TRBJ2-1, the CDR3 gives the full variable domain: GAGVSQSPRYKVAKRGQDVALRCDPISGHVSLFWYQQALGQGPEFLTYFQNEAQLDKSGLPSDRFFAERPEGSVSTLKIQRTQQEDSAVYLCASSREVLAGGGEQFFGPGTRLTVL.

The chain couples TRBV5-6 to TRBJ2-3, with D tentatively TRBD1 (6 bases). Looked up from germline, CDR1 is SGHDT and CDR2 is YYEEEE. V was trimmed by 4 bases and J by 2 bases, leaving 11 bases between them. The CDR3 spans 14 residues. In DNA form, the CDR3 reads TGTGCCAGCAGCCGAGACAGGACCACAGATACGCAGTATTTT. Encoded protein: CASSRDRTTDTQYF.

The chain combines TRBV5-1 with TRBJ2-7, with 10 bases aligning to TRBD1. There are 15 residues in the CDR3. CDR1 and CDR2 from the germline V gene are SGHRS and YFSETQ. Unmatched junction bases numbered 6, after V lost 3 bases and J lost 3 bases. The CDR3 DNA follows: TGCGCCAGCAGCTGGGATGGGACAGGGGACTACGAGCAGTACTTC. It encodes CASSWDGTGDYEQYF.

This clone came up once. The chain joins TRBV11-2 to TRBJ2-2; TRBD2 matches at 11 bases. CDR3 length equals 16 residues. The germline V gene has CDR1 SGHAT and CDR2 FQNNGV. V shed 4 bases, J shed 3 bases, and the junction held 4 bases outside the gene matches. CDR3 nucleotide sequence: TGTGCCAGCAGCTCCTTGACTAGCGGGGACACCGGGGAGCTGTTTTTT. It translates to CASSSLTSGDTGELFF.

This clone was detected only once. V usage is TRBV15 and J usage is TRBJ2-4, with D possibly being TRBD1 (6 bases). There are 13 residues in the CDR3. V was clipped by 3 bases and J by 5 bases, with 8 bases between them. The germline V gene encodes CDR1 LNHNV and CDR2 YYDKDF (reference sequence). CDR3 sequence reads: CATSRGAQNIQYF. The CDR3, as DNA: TGTGCCACCAGCAGGGGGGCTCAAAACATTCAGTACTTC.

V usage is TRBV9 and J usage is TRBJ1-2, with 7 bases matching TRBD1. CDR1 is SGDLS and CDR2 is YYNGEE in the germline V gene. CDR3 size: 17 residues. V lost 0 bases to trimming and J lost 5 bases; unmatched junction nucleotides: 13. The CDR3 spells CASSVDGLGGRGYGYTF. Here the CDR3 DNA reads TGTGCCAGCAGCGTAGACGGCTTGGGGGGCAGGGGGTATGGCTACACCTTC.

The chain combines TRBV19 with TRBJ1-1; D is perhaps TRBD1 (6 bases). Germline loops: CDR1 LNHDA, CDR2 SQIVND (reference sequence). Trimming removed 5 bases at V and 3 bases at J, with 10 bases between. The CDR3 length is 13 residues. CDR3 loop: CASSGAGDTEAFF. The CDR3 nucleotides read TGTGCCAGTAGTGGGGCAGGGGACACTGAAGCTTTCTTT.

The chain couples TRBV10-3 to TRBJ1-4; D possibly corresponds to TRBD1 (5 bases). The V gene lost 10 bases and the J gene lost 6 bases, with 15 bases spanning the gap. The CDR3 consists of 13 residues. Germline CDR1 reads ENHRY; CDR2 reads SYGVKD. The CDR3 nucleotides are TGTGCCAGTAGTCAGGGTGGGGATGAAAAACTGTTTTTT. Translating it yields CASSQGGDEKLFF.